The source of this T cell receptor beta chain is a study of cytomegalovirus exposure and HLA in healthy donors. The PCR contained 60 Vbeta and 13 Jbeta primers. Assay: immunoSEQ multiplex PCR; the TCRdb copy retains only in-frame clones and omits some. This sample has some 180,000 clones, with around 85% found just once. Germline assignment: CDR1 SGHNT and CDR2 YYREEE (reference sequence). With V trimmed by 0 bases and J by 4 bases, 4 bases remained unmatched. CDR3 length: 16 residues. Overall study findings and caveats: With later analysis, a missense DCLRE1C variant became linked to TCR beta V- and J-gene trimming.

Worth noting for this clone: Its target is unknown.

The J gene is TRBJ2-2, the V gene TRBV5-4; 9 nucleotides align to TRBD1. Sequencing input: PBMCs. The sequence came from a woman aged 45-59 years in good health and CMV-seronegative. The CDR3 sequence: CASSLVATGGTGELFF. The CDR3 region has the DNA TGTGCCAGCAGCTTGGTCGCGACAGGGGGCACCGGGGAGCTGTTTTTT.